Listed below are T cell receptor beta chains from one sample, sequenced in a study of blood T cells in healthy people across ages. One entry per CDR3 protein results from TCRdb running MiXCR on the 5' RACE reads. Found here are about 1.4 million distinct CDR3 sequences, 55% to 75% of them singletons; the top ten hold over 5%. Specimen: blood. The receptors here all came from a man aged 18-30 years in good health. Both conserved end residues are part of each CDR3. The D gene is left open where the match is weak. Clone size appears in some rows only: once, few, many, or a class for an expanded clone.

clone_size: many
v_call: TRBV6-4
j_call: TRBJ2-3
d_call: TRBD2
cdr3_length: 15
cdr3_aa: CASSLAGEATDTQYF
cdr3_nt: TGTGCCAGCAGTCTAGCGGGAGAGGCCACAGATACGCAGTATTTT

clone_size: once
v_call: TRBV29-1
j_call: TRBJ2-1
d_call: TRBD2
cdr3_length: 17
cdr3_aa: CSVETNALAGHYNEQFF
cdr3_nt: TGCAGCGTTGAAACCAATGCCCTAGCGGGGCATTACAATGAGCAGTTCTTC

clone_size: once
v_call: TRBV7-6
j_call: TRBJ1-2
d_call: .
cdr3_length: 15
cdr3_aa: CASSNSQGINYGYTF
cdr3_nt: TGTGCCAGCAGCAATTCGCAGGGTATAAACTATGGCTACACCTTC

clone_size: .
v_call: TRBV10-3
j_call: TRBJ2-2
d_call: .
cdr3_length: 15
cdr3_aa: CAIRNTNANTGELFF
cdr3_nt: TGTGCCATCCGAAATACTAACGCGAACACCGGGGAGCTGTTTTTT

clone_size: .
v_call: TRBV11-2
j_call: TRBJ2-3
d_call: .
cdr3_length: 15
cdr3_aa: CASSFTGTSGDTQYF
cdr3_nt: TGTGCCAGCAGCTTCACTGGGACTTCTGGGGATACGCAGTATTTT

clone_size: .
v_call: TRBV20-1
j_call: TRBJ2-7
d_call: TRBD2
cdr3_length: 16
cdr3_aa: CSAPTSGDLFSYEQYF
cdr3_nt: TGCAGTGCTCCGACTAGCGGGGACCTTTTCTCCTACGAGCAGTACTTC

clone_size: few
v_call: TRBV6-5
j_call: TRBJ2-1
d_call: .
cdr3_length: 12
cdr3_aa: CASSSTLGEQFF
cdr3_nt: TGTGCCAGCAGTTCGACTCTTGGTGAGCAGTTCTTC

clone_size: .
v_call: TRBV19
j_call: TRBJ2-4
d_call: .
cdr3_length: 16
cdr3_aa: CASRPDWGLDKNIQYF
cdr3_nt: TGTGCCAGTAGGCCCGACTGGGGGCTAGACAAAAACATTCAGTACTTC

clone_size: .
v_call: TRBV7-9
j_call: TRBJ2-7
d_call: .
cdr3_length: 15
cdr3_aa: CASSLVGGLAYEQYF
cdr3_nt: TGTGCCAGCAGCTTAGTCGGTGGGTTGGCCTACGAGCAGTACTTC

clone_size: .
v_call: TRBV30
j_call: TRBJ2-5
d_call: .
cdr3_length: 13
cdr3_aa: CAWSAGLGETQYF
cdr3_nt: TGTGCCTGGAGCGCGGGTCTCGGGGAGACCCAGTACTTC

clone_size: few
v_call: TRBV7-2
j_call: TRBJ2-7
d_call: TRBD1
cdr3_length: 15
cdr3_aa: CASSLRQGGFGEQYF
cdr3_nt: TGTGCCAGCAGCTTAAGACAGGGTGGGTTCGGCGAGCAGTACTTC

clone_size: .
v_call: TRBV6-4
j_call: TRBJ1-6
d_call: .
cdr3_length: 16
cdr3_aa: CASKADHLTSNSPLHF
cdr3_nt: TGTGCCAGCAAAGCCGACCATCTTACCAGTAATTCACCCCTCCACTTT

clone_size: .
v_call: TRBV7-2
j_call: TRBJ1-4
d_call: TRBD1
cdr3_length: 15
cdr3_aa: CASSGAGGAREKLFF
cdr3_nt: TGTGCCAGCAGCGGCGCAGGGGGCGCTCGTGAAAAACTGTTTTTT

clone_size: .
v_call: TRBV10-3
j_call: TRBJ2-7
d_call: .
cdr3_length: 16
cdr3_aa: CAISESEQASSYEQYF
cdr3_nt: TGTGCCATCAGTGAGTCTGAGCAGGCCAGCTCCTACGAGCAGTACTTC

clone_size: .
v_call: TRBV14
j_call: TRBJ2-5
d_call: TRBD1
cdr3_length: 16
cdr3_aa: CASSLYRGSGQETQYF
cdr3_nt: TGTGCCAGCAGCCTGTACAGGGGATCGGGGCAGGAGACCCAGTACTTC

clone_size: .
v_call: TRBV6-2/TRBV6-3
j_call: TRBJ2-3
d_call: .
cdr3_length: 14
cdr3_aa: CASTVGVSTDTQYF
cdr3_nt: TGTGCCAGCACTGTAGGGGTTTCTACAGATACGCAGTATTTT

clone_size: few
v_call: TRBV29-1
j_call: TRBJ2-7
d_call: .
cdr3_length: 13
cdr3_aa: CSVVPAPASEQYF
cdr3_nt: TGCAGCGTTGTCCCTGCCCCAGCATCTGAGCAGTACTTC

clone_size: .
v_call: TRBV9
j_call: TRBJ1-1
d_call: .
cdr3_length: 14
cdr3_aa: CASSLQEGGTEAFF
cdr3_nt: TGTGCCAGCAGCCTCCAGGAGGGAGGCACTGAAGCTTTCTTT